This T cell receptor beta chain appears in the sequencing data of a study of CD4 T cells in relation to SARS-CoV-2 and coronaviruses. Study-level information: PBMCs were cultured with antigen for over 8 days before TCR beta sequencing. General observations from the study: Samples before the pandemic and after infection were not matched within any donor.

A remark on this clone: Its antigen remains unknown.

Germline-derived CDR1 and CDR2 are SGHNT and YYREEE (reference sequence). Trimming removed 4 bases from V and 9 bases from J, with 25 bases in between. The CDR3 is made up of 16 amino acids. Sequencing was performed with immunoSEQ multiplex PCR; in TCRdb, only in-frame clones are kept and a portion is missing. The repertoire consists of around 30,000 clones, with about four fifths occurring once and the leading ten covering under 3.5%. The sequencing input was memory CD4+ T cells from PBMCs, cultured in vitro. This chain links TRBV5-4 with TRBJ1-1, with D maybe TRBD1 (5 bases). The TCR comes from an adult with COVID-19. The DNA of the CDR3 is TGTGCCAGCAGCCGACAGTCCCCGCGGGTCCGGGGCAAAGCTTTCTTT. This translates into CASSRQSPRVRGKAFF.